This is a list of T cell receptor beta chains from one sample in a study of blood T cells in healthy people across ages. MiXCR, run by TCRdb on the 5' RACE reads, gives a single entry per CDR3 protein. The data show roughly 2 million distinct CDR3 sequences, with about 49% seen just once and around 2.1% held by the top ten. The material sequenced was blood. Receptors were obtained from a woman aged 40 to 55 in good health. Each CDR3 is given with its conserved first and last residue.

J gene	V gene	CDR3 protein
TRBJ1-5	TRBV20-1	CSTKDWGGNQPQHF
.	TRBV11-2	CANSLAGIGETQYF
TRBJ2-1	TRBV29-1	CSVDRTSGGMFYNEQFF
TRBJ2-3	TRBV5-1	CASSLPGVPTDTQYF
TRBJ2-7	TRBV5-1	CASKGEGARHYEQYF
TRBJ2-1	TRBV29-1	CSGEVAARQFF
TRBJ2-3	TRBV5-1	CASSPRPGTSGDTQYF
TRBJ2-7	TRBV7-9	CASSLEVDRGYEQYF
TRBJ2-1	TRBV9	CASSVEGQGVYNEQFF
TRBJ1-2	TRBV5-1	CASSQGGTSNYGYTF
TRBJ2-3	TRBV6-6	CASKMAGGPSTDTQYF
.	TRBV27	CASSFLGQGHEQYF
TRBJ2-5	TRBV3-1	CASSPSGTIQETQYF
TRBJ2-5	TRBV12-3/TRBV12-4	CASSLVGQVETQYF
TRBJ2-1	TRBV29-1	CSVAPTSGGNNEQFF
TRBJ1-1	TRBV28	CASRAAGAGNTEAFF
TRBJ1-4	TRBV6-5	CASSYTRQGLSRTNEKLFF
TRBJ2-6	TRBV19	CASCLRSGANVLTF
TRBJ1-5	TRBV20-1	CSASDNGFKQPQHF
TRBJ2-7	TRBV5-1	CASSSGGGSGEQYF
TRBJ2-7	TRBV28	CASGPRVAEQYF
TRBJ2-7	TRBV18	CASSYTQNSYEQYF
TRBJ2-7	TRBV24-1	CATSDPDCYEQYF
TRBJ2-3	TRBV29-1	CGVPTSADTQYF
TRBJ1-1	TRBV5-1	CASSLLGSSNTEAFF
TRBJ2-1	TRBV4-3	CASSQDRRSSYNEQFF
TRBJ1-5	TRBV3-1	CASSLGRAPSGPQHF
TRBJ2-2	TRBV6-6	CASSVDRANTGELFF
TRBJ2-7	TRBV6-6	CATRDRDAYEQYF
TRBJ1-6	TRBV6-5	CASTPNGGDNSPLHF
TRBJ2-7	TRBV29-1	CSVGNGPYEQYF
.	TRBV20-1	CSARDDRASYEQYF
TRBJ2-1	TRBV9	CASSVVAGGIYNEQFF
TRBJ2-3	TRBV2	CAIGGPDTQYF
TRBJ1-1	TRBV7-2	CASSLTTSAYEEAFF
TRBJ1-1	TRBV5-1	CASTPAIGQRNSEAFF
TRBJ2-5	TRBV3-1	CASSQVAGGVSETQYF
TRBJ1-6	TRBV4-3	CASSQEDSTSSYNSPLHF
TRBJ2-3	TRBV12-3/TRBV12-4	CASSPPKWSTDTQYF
TRBJ2-3	TRBV7-2	CASSLGSVTDTQYF
TRBJ1-1	TRBV7-2	CASSLVQVEQAEAFF
TRBJ2-3	TRBV14	CASSQVLGLAASTDTQYF
TRBJ2-5	TRBV5-1	CASSPGQGRETQYF